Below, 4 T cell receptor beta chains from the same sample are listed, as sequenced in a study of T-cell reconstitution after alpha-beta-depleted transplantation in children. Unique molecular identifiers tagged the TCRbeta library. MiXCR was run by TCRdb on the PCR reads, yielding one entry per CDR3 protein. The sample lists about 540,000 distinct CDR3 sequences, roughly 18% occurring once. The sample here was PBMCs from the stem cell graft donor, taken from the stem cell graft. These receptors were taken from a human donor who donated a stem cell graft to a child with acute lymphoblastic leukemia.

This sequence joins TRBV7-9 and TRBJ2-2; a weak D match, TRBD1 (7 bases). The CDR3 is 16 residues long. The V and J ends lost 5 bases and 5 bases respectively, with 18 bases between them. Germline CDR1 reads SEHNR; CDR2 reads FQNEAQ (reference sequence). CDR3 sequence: CASSRQGGFGTGELFF. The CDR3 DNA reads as TGTGCCAGCAGCCGACAGGGAGGATTTGGTACCGGGGAGCTGTTTTTT.

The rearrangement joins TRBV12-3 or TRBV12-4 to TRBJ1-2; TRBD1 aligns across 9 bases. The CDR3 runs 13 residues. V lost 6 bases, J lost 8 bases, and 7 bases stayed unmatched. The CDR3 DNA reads TGTGCCAGCAGCAACAGGGGGCCTGGCGGCTACACCTTC. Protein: CASSNRGPGGYTF.

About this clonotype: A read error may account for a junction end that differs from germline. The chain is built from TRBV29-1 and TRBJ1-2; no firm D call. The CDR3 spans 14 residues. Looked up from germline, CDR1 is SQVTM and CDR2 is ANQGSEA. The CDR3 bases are TGCAGCGTTGAAACTGGTCCTTTCCCCTATGGCTTCACCTTC. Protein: CSVETGPFPYGFTF.

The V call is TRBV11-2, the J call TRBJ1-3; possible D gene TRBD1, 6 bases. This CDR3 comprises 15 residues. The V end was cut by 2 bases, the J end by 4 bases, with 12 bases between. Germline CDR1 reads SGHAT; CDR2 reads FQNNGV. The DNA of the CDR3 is TGTGCCAGCAGCTTAAGTGGGGGCACCGGAAACACCATATATTTT. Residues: CASSLSGGTGNTIYF.